Detailed here is one T cell receptor beta chain. Authors' processing steps: Quantification of nucleated cells was approximated via reference gene primer amplification. Measured with immunoSEQ multiplex PCR; TCRdb has only the in-frame clones, and not every one. V, J and clone size were drawn from that table, and D and trimming were deduced from the DNA. The repertoire holds about 82,000 clones, with around 82% as singletons. The CDR3 is 17 residues long. V was pared by 1 base and J by 5 bases, with 5 bases of the junction left unmatched. From germline, CDR1 is LGHDT and CDR2 YNNKEL (reference sequence). This sample stems from a study of blood T cell repertoires in COVID-19. As for the study in general: Sources were T cells, B-cell-depleted T cells, or PBMCs; the material itself was cDNA or gDNA.

The specimen was peripheral blood. This chain uses TRBV3-1 (or the pseudogene TRBV3-2) with TRBJ2-3, with 14 bases lining up with TRBD2. The clonotype originates from a man aged 60 to 69 with COVID-19, enrolled during active disease. CDR3 DNA sequence: TGTGCCAGCAGCCAAGGGGGGACTAGCGGGGGTCGAGATACGCAGTATTTT. Residues: CASSQGGTSGGRDTQYF.